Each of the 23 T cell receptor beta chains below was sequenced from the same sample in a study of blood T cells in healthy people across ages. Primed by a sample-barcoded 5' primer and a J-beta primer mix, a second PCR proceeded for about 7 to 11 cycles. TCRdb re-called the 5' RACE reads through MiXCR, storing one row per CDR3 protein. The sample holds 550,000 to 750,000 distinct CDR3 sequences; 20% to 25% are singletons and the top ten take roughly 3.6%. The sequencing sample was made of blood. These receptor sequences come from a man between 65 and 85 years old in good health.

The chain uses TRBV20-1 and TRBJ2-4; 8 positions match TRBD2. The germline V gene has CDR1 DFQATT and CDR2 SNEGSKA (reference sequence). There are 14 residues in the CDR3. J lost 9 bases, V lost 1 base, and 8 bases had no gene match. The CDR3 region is CSARVPAGAAIQYF. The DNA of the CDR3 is TGCAGTGCTAGAGTTCCAGCGGGAGCGGCCATTCAGTACTTC.

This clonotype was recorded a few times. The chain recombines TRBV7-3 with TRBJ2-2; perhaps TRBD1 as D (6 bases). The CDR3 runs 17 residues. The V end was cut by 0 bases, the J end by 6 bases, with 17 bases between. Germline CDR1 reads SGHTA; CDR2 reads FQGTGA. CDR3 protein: CASSLTYRQDKAGELFF. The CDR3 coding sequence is TGTGCCAGCAGCTTAACGTATAGACAGGACAAGGCCGGGGAGCTGTTTTTT.

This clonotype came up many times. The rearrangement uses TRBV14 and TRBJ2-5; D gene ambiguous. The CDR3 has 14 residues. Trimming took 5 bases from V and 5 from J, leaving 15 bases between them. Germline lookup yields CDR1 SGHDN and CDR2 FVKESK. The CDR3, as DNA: TGTGCCAGCAGCGACCGTCTCAGGCCGGAGACCCAGTACTTC. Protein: CASSDRLRPETQYF.

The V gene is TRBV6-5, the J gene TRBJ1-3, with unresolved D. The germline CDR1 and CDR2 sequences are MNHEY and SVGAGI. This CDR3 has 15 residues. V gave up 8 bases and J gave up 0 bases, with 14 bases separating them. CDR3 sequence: CASGRLTASGNTIYF. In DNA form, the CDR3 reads TGTGCCAGCGGAAGACTCACAGCCTCTGGAAACACCATATATTTT.

The CDR3: CSAASGISYEQYF. The DNA of the CDR3 is TGCAGTGCAGCCTCGGGCATTTCCTACGAGCAGTACTTC. The V call is TRBV20-1, the J call TRBJ2-7; D remains unclear. Germline CDR1 reads DFQATT; CDR2 reads SNEGSKA (reference sequence). The CDR3 runs to 13 residues. V shed 6 bases and J shed 1 base, with 13 bases lying between them.

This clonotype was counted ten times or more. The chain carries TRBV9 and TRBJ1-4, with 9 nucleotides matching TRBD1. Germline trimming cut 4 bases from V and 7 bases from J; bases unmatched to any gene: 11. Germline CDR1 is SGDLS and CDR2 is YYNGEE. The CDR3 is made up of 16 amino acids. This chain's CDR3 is CASSPQGQGLSEKLFF. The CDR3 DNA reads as TGTGCCAGCAGCCCTCAGGGACAGGGCCTTAGTGAAAAACTGTTTTTT.

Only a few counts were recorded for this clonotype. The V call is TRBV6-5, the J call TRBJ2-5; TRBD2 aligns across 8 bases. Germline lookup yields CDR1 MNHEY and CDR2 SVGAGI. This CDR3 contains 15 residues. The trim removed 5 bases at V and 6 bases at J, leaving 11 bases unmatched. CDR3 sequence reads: CASSGQVSGTKTQYF. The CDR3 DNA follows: TGTGCCAGCAGTGGTCAGGTTAGCGGGACCAAGACCCAGTACTTC.

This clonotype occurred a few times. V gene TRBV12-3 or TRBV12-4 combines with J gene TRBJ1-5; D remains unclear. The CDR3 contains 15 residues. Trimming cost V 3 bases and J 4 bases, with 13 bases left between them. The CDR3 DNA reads TGTGCCAGCAGTTTTAAGGGTGGGAAAAATCAGCCCCAGCATTTT. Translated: CASSFKGGKNQPQHF.

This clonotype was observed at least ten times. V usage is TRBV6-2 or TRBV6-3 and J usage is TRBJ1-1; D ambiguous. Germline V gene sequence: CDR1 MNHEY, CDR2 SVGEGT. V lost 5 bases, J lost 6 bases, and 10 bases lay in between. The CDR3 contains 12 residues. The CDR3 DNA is TGTGCCAGCAGTACGGGCCTCCCTGAAGCTTTCTTT. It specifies CASSTGLPEAFF.

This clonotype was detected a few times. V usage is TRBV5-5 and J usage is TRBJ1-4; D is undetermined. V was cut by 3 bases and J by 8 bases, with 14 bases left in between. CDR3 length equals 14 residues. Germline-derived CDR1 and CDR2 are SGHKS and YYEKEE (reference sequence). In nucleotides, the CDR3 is TGTGCCAGCAGCTACGGGAAGCCGGGGGAAAAACTGTTTTTT. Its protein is CASSYGKPGEKLFF.

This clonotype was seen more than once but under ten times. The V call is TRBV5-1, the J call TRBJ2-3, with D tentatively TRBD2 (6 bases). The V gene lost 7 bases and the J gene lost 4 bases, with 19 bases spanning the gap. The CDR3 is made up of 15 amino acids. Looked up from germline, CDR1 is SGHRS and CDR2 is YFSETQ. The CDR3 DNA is TGCGCCAGCGGAAGGGCCAGAGGGAGGTCAGATACGCAGTATTTT. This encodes CASGRARGRSDTQYF.

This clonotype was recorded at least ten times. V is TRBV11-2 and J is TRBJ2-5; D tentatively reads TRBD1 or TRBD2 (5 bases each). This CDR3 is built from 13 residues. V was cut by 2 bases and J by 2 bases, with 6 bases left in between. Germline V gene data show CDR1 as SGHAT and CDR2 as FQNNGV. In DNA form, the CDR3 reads TGTGCCAGCAGCTTATGGGGGCAAGAGACCCAGTACTTC. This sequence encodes CASSLWGQETQYF.

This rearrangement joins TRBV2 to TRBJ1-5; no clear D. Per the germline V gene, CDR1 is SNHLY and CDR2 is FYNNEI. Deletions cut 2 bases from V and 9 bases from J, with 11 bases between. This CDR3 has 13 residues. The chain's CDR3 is CASSERDPSPQHF. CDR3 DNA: TGTGCCAGCAGTGAACGTGACCCGTCGCCCCAGCATTTT.

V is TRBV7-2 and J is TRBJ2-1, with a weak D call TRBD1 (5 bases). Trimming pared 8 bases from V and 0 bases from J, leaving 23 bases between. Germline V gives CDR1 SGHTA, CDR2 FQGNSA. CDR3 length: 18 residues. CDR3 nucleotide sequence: TGTGCCAGCGGCCCCTGGGCCGTAGGGGTTAGCTCCTACAATGAGCAGTTCTTC. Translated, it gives CASGPWAVGVSSYNEQFF. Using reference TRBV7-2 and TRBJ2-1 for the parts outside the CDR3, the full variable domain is GAGVSQSPSNKVTEKGKDVELRCDPISGHTALYWYRQSLGQGLEFLIYFQGNSAPDKSGLPSDRFSAERTGGSVSTLTIQRTQQEDSAVYLCASGPWAVGVSSYNEQFFGPGTRLTVL.

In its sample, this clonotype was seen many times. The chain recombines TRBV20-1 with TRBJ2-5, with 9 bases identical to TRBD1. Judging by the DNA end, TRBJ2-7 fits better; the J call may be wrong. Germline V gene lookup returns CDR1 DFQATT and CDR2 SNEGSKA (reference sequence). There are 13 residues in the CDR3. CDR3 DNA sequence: TGCAGTGCTACGGGACAGGGCTCCTACGAGCAGTACTTC. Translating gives CSATGQGSYEQYF.

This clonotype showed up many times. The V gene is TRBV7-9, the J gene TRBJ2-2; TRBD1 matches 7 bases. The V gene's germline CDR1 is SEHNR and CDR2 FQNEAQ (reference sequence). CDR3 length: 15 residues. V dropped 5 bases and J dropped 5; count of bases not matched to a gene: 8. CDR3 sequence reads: CASSPGQIVTGELFF. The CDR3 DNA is TGTGCCAGCAGCCCGGGACAGATCGTAACCGGGGAGCTGTTTTTT.

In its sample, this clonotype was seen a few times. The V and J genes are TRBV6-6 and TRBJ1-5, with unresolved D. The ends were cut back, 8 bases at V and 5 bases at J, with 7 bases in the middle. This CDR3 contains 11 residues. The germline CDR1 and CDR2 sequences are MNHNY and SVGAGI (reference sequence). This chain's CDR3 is CASRDDQPQHF. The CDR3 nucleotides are TGTGCCAGCCGAGATGATCAGCCCCAGCATTTT.

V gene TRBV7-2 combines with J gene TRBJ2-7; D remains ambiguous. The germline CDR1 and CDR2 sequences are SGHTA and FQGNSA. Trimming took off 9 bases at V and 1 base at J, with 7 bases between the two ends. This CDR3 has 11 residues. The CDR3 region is CARDLSYEQYF. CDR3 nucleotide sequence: TGTGCCAGAGACTTGTCCTACGAGCAGTACTTC.

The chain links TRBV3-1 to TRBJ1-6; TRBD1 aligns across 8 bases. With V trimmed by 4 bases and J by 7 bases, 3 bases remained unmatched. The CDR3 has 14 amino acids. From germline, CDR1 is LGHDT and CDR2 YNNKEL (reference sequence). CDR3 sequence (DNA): TGTGCCAGCAGCCGAAACAGGGGGAATTCACCCCTCCACTTT. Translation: CASSRNRGNSPLHF.

The CDR3, as DNA: TGTGCCAGCAGTGAGGCGACAGGGCCACCCACAGATACGCAGTATTTT. Its protein is CASSEATGPPTDTQYF. This chain joins TRBV6-1 and TRBJ2-3, with TRBD1 matching 7 bases. This CDR3 is 16 amino acids long. Losses at the gene ends were 3 bases for V and 2 bases for J; bases not matched to a gene: 8. Germline CDR1 MNHNS, CDR2 SASEGT.

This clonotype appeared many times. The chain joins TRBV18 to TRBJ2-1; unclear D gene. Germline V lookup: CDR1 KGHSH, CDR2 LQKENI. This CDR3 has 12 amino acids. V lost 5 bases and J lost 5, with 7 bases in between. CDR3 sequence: CASSSEHNEQFF. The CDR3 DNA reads TGTGCCAGCTCATCGGAGCACAATGAGCAGTTCTTC.

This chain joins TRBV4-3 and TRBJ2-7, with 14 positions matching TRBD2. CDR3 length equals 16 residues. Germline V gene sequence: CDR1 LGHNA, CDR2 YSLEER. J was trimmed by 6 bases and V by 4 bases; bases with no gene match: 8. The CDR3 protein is CASSPSGTSGSTEQYF. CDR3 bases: TGCGCCAGCAGCCCCAGCGGGACTAGCGGGAGCACCGAGCAGTACTTC.

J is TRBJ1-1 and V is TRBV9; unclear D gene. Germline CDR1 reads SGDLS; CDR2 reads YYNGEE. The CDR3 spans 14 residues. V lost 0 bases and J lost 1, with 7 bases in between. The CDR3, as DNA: TGTGCCAGCAGCGTAGGACGGACGAACACTGAAGCTTTCTTT. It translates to CASSVGRTNTEAFF.